The 27 T cell receptor beta chains below all came from one sample that was sequenced in a study of post-analysis software for immune sequencing data (dated by TCRdb to the mid-2010s). Library method: PCR. TCRdb records Illumina HiSeq 2500 as the sequencer. To reduce PCR and sequencing biases, unique molecular identifiers were incorporated into the TCR beta cDNA libraries. TCRdb trimmed public reads at Q25 via fastp, called clones via MiXCR and kept in-frame beta chains. All rows with the same CDR3 protein become a single entry with the most common DNA and genes. The sample table lists approximately 730,000 distinct CDR3 sequences, around 46% of them with a count of one. The ten largest clones represent approximately 4.4% of the sample. These receptors are not linked to any known antigen. General conclusions and limits of the study: A handful of TRBV segments, including TRBV5-6, TRBV5-1 and TRBV20-1, were significantly more frequent in patients than controls.

The sequenced sample was blood. The receptors come from a girl aged 5 to 17 with multiple sclerosis.

V is TRBV7-3 and J is TRBJ2-1; tentative D call: TRBD2 (5 bases). Germline V gene lookup returns CDR1 SGHTA and CDR2 FQGTGA. There are 16 residues in the CDR3. Trimming took 0 bases from V and 8 from J, leaving 17 bases between them. The CDR3 region is CASSLTFGVGTDEQFF. The DNA of the CDR3 is TGTGCCAGCAGCTTAACGTTCGGGGTCGGTACGGATGAGCAGTTCTTC.

This clonotype was seen repeatedly, ten times or more. The J gene is TRBJ2-7, the V gene TRBV28; D call uncertain. Trimming took off 7 bases at V and 6 bases at J, with 16 bases between the two ends. Germline V lookup: CDR1 MDHEN, CDR2 SYDVKM. This CDR3 has 13 amino acids. CDR3 region: CASMRQFPPEQYF. Written as DNA, the CDR3 is TGTGCCAGCATGAGGCAATTTCCACCCGAGCAGTACTTC.

The chain employs TRBV7-9 and TRBJ1-2; 8 nucleotides line up with TRBD1. Germline CDR1 reads SEHNR; CDR2 reads FQNEAQ (reference sequence). The junction had 5 bases not matched to a gene; V was cut back by 0 bases and J by 8 bases. The CDR3 covers 14 residues. The CDR3 DNA is TGTGCCAGCAGCTTAGCGGGGACAGGACAAGGCTACACCTTC. Translated, it gives CASSLAGTGQGYTF.

Only a few counts were recorded for this clonotype. This rearrangement joins TRBV6-2 or TRBV6-3 to TRBJ2-1; 10 positions agree with TRBD2. Per germline, CDR1 MNHEY and CDR2 SVGEGT. The CDR3 loop spans 16 amino acids. V lost 6 bases to trimming and J lost 3 bases; unmatched junction nucleotides: 8. This chain's CDR3 is CASRGTSVGVYNEQFF. Written as DNA, the CDR3 is TGTGCCAGCAGGGGGACTAGCGTGGGGGTCTACAATGAGCAGTTCTTC.

The rearrangement links TRBV3-1 to TRBJ1-5; the D is unclear. Germline CDR1 is LGHDT and CDR2 is YNNKEL (reference sequence). CDR3 length equals 15 residues. Trimming cost V 1 base and J 10 bases, with 17 bases left between them. In nucleotides, the CDR3 is TGTGCCAGCAGCCAAGGTCAGTCCTCGAGGCAACCCCAGCATTTT. Amino acids: CASSQGQSSRQPQHF.

CDR3: CASSYGLDLSYNEQFF. The CDR3 region has the DNA TGTGCCAGCAGCTACGGACTAGACCTTTCCTACAATGAGCAGTTCTTC. The genes are TRBV7-9 and TRBJ2-1, with 7 bases lining up with TRBD2. Trimming took 4 bases from V and 1 from J; bases not matched to a gene: 7. The CDR3 extends over 16 amino acids. Germline CDR1 is SEHNR and CDR2 is FQNEAQ (reference sequence).

The chain joins TRBV6-6 to TRBJ2-4; possible D gene TRBD1, 6 bases. In germline, CDR1 is MNHNY, CDR2 SVGAGI (reference sequence). Trimming removed 11 bases from V and 15 bases from J, with 20 bases in between. This CDR3 has 11 residues. In nucleotides, the CDR3 is TGTGCCGCTAAGGGGGAAGAGACCCGGTACTTC. It translates to CAAKGEETRYF.

This clonotype showed up just a few times. This chain connects TRBV20-1 to TRBJ2-1; 8 nucleotides agree with TRBD2. The CDR3 has 16 amino acids. V lost 0 bases to trimming and J lost 5 bases; unmatched junction nucleotides: 9. Looked up from germline, CDR1 is DFQATT and CDR2 is SNEGSKA (reference sequence). For the CDR3, the DNA is TGCAGTGCTAGAGAGAATAGCGGGATAGCCCACAATGAGCAGTTCTTC. Translating gives CSARENSGIAHNEQFF.

This chain connects TRBV20-1 to TRBJ2-5; D is undetermined. The CDR3 covers 15 residues. V was pared by 1 base and J by 0 bases, with 12 bases between. Per the germline V gene, CDR1 is DFQATT and CDR2 is SNEGSKA (reference sequence). CDR3 coding DNA: TGCAGTGCTAGAGGAACGACACGGTACCAAGAGACCCAGTACTTC. Amino acid sequence: CSARGTTRYQETQYF.

The rearrangement uses TRBV27 and TRBJ2-5, with 8 positions matching TRBD1. Losses at the gene ends were 6 bases for V and 2 bases for J; bases not matched to a gene: 5. CDR1 MNHEY and CDR2 SMNVEV come from the germline V gene (reference sequence). The CDR3 contains 14 residues. The CDR3 coding sequence is TGTGCCAGCAGCCGGACAGGGAGGCAAGAGACCCAGTACTTC. Translation: CASSRTGRQETQYF.

The rearrangement links TRBV7-6 to TRBJ2-7, with D unresolved. The CDR3 loop spans 16 amino acids. V was cut by 2 bases and J by 5 bases, with 19 bases left in between. Per the germline V gene, CDR1 is SGHVS and CDR2 is FNYEAQ. In nucleotides, the CDR3 is TGTGCCAGCAGCTTAAGGTTGGGCGGCGGTGGCGACGAGCAGTACTTC. Translated: CASSLRLGGGGDEQYF.

This clonotype was seen a few times. V usage is TRBV20-1 and J usage is TRBJ2-4; possible D gene TRBD1, 5 bases. The V gene's germline CDR1 is DFQATT and CDR2 SNEGSKA (reference sequence). This CDR3 is built from 15 residues. V was pared by 2 bases and J by 13 bases, with 24 bases between. The CDR3 coding sequence is TGCAGTGCTAGAAACCCACTTGGGGCGGCCTACGGGCAGTACTTC. Translating gives CSARNPLGAAYGQYF.

This clonotype was picked up a small number of times. V usage is TRBV7-2 and J usage is TRBJ2-3, with D hard to call. In germline, CDR1 is SGHTA, CDR2 FQGNSA. This CDR3 has 16 residues. V was pared by 1 base and J by 6 bases, with 17 bases between. CDR3 in amino acids: CASSLVGGLGRDTQYF. CDR3 in DNA: TGTGCCAGCAGCTTAGTAGGTGGTCTAGGGCGTGATACGCAGTATTTT.

This clonotype was observed a few times. This sequence joins TRBV7-6 and TRBJ2-1; 8 bases are shared with TRBD1. The germline gives CDR1 SGHVS, CDR2 FNYEAQ. V shed 5 bases and J 6 bases; nucleotides not matched to a gene: 9. The CDR3 runs to 15 residues. CDR3 sequence: CASSIGTGNFNEQFF. CDR3 nucleotide sequence: TGTGCCAGCAGCATCGGGACAGGCAATTTCAATGAGCAGTTCTTC.

The J gene is TRBJ2-7, the V gene TRBV7-9; the match to TRBD1 covers 9 bases. The DNA end favors TRBJ2-5, so the J call may be wrong. There are 14 residues in the CDR3. CDR1 is SEHNR, CDR2 FQNEAQ, per germline (reference sequence). CDR3 loop: CASSFGTGLETQYF. CDR3 nucleotide sequence: TGTGCCAGCAGCTTCGGGACAGGGCTAGAGACCCAGTACTTC.

This clonotype was counted between two and nine times. The J gene is TRBJ2-1, the V gene TRBV29-1; 7 positions match TRBD1. Germline CDR1 and CDR2: SQVTM and ANQGSEA. V was pared by 6 bases and J by 1 base, with 3 bases of the junction left unmatched. The CDR3 length is 13 residues. The CDR3: CSVIQGSYNEQFF. The CDR3 DNA reads TGCAGCGTGATACAGGGGTCCTACAATGAGCAGTTCTTC.

V gene TRBV7-9 combines with J gene TRBJ1-4, with D perhaps TRBD1 (5 bases). With 4 bases removed from V and 6 bases from J, the gap between germline ends came to 12 bases. Per the germline V gene, CDR1 is SEHNR and CDR2 is FQNEAQ (reference sequence). The CDR3 extends over 14 amino acids. CDR3 DNA: TGTGCCAGCAGCTGGGACGGTGGAGATGAAAAACTGTTTTTT. Amino acids: CASSWDGGDEKLFF.

V gene TRBV2 combines with J gene TRBJ2-7, with TRBD1 matching over 7 bases. Germline assignment: CDR1 SNHLY and CDR2 FYNNEI. The CDR3 totals 12 residues. V shed 9 bases and J 3 bases; nucleotides not matched to a gene: 5. CDR3 in amino acids: CARGTADYEQYF. The CDR3 DNA follows: TGTGCCAGGGGGACAGCCGACTACGAGCAGTACTTC.

In its sample, this clonotype was seen a few times. This chain's CDR3 is CASSLPPDSGGGNEQFF. CDR3 DNA sequence: TGTGCCAGCAGTCTCCCCCCGGACTCGGGTGGGGGCAATGAGCAGTTCTTC. The rearrangement links TRBV12-3 or TRBV12-4 to TRBJ2-1; D tentatively reads TRBD1 or TRBD2 (5 bases each). This CDR3 is built from 17 residues. Trimming removed 5 bases at V and 6 bases at J, with 23 bases between.

The rearrangement uses TRBV7-2 and TRBJ1-1; D is perhaps TRBD1 (6 bases). The CDR3 has 15 residues. V was cut by 5 bases and J by 0 bases, with 13 bases left in between. Germline CDR1 and CDR2: SGHTA and FQGNSA. CDR3 residues: CASSPAQGVNTEAFF. The CDR3 DNA sequence: TGTGCCAGCAGCCCCGCACAGGGAGTGAACACTGAAGCTTTCTTT.

The genes are TRBV29-1 and TRBJ2-5, with D tentatively TRBD1 (5 bases). Deletions cut 7 bases from V and 2 bases from J, with 20 bases between. The germline gives CDR1 SQVTM, CDR2 ANQGSEA. This CDR3 has 15 residues. CDR3 in amino acids: CSAKGGWGSQETQYF. As DNA, the CDR3 is TGCAGCGCGAAGGGCGGTTGGGGCTCACAAGAGACCCAGTACTTC.

This clonotype showed up just a few times. The junction differs from germline at one of its ends, possibly a read error. CDR3 DNA sequence: TGCAGCGTTGCGACAGGGGGCACTGGAGCTTTCTTT. Its protein is CSVATGGTGAFF. The V and J genes are TRBV29-1 and TRBJ1-1; 10 positions agree with TRBD1. Germline CDR1 SQVTM, CDR2 ANQGSEA. CDR3 length: 12 residues.

This clonotype was detected a few times. This sequence joins TRBV5-6 and TRBJ2-7; D possibly matches TRBD1 or TRBD2 (5 bases each). The CDR3 is made up of 14 amino acids. With 4 bases removed from V and 3 bases from J, the gap between germline ends came to 14 bases. Germline V CDR1 and CDR2: SGHDT, YYEEEE. In nucleotides, the CDR3 is TGTGCCAGCAGCCGAGGGGTCAGACTCTACGAGCAGTACTTC. It translates to CASSRGVRLYEQYF.

The rearrangement links TRBV27 to TRBJ2-7; 9 positions match TRBD1. This CDR3 region has 17 residues. The germline CDR1 and CDR2 sequences are MNHEY and SMNVEV (reference sequence). V gave up 6 bases and J gave up 1 base; unmatched junction bases: 13. CDR3 region: CASSYRPGDRASYEQYF. For the CDR3, the DNA is TGTGCCAGCAGCTACCGTCCCGGGGACAGGGCATCCTACGAGCAGTACTTC.

V gene TRBV12-3 or TRBV12-4 combines with J gene TRBJ2-7; 10 bases agree with TRBD1. J gave up 7 bases and V 4 bases, and 7 bases lay outside the gene matches. The CDR3 is made up of 14 amino acids. CDR3 nucleotides: TGTGCCAGCAGTTACTCGACAGGGGGCCGGGAGCAGTACTTC. This codes for CASSYSTGGREQYF.

The chain links TRBV24-1 to TRBJ2-1; D remains ambiguous. The V gene lost 0 bases and the J gene lost 4 bases, with 6 bases spanning the gap. The germline CDR1 and CDR2 sequences are KGHDR and SFDVKD. CDR3 length equals 14 residues. The CDR3 nucleotides read TGTGCCACCAGTGATTTGGAGGAGTACAATGAGCAGTTCTTC. It specifies CATSDLEEYNEQFF.

A few counts support this clonotype. This chain links TRBV30 with TRBJ1-5; perhaps TRBD1 as D (5 bases). Germline V CDR1 and CDR2: GTSNPN, SVGIG (reference sequence). Trimming removed 1 base from V and 6 bases from J, with 22 bases in between. This CDR3 has 17 residues. CDR3 sequence reads: CAWSGPGGWDGSQPQHF. The CDR3 nucleotides are TGTGCCTGGAGTGGCCCTGGGGGTTGGGACGGCAGTCAGCCCCAGCATTTT. The entire variable domain, with the rest obtained from reference TRBV30 and TRBJ1-5, is as follows: SQTIHQWPATLVQPVGSPLSLECTVEGTSNPNLYWYRQAAGRGLQLLFYSVGIGQISSEVPQNLSASRPQDRQFILSSKKLLLSDSGFYLCAWSGPGGWDGSQPQHFGDGTRLSIL.